Each of the 8 T cell receptor beta chains below was sequenced from the same sample in a study of T cells in Graves' hyperthyroidism and ophthalmopathy. RNA transcripts served as the template for amplifying TCR beta CDR3 regions. First-round RT-PCR targeting the TCR CDR3 was performed with the HTBI primer set. MiXCR was run by TCRdb on the multiplex PCR reads, yielding one entry per CDR3 protein. The table lists some 500,000 distinct CDR3 sequences, about 15% of them singletons, with about 17% in the top ten. Material: blood. Receptors were obtained from a woman aged 18-29 years with Graves' hyperthyroidism.

This clonotype was picked up many times. The chain uses TRBV3-1 and TRBJ2-7; D is undetermined. Trimming pared 2 bases from V and 5 bases from J, leaving 25 bases between. The CDR3 totals 18 residues. Germline V gene sequence: CDR1 LGHDT, CDR2 YNNKEL (reference sequence). CDR3 sequence: CASSQPCLPGRPRNEQYV. For the CDR3, the DNA is TGTGCCAGCAGCCAACCTTGCTTACCGGGCCGACCTCGGAACGAGCAGTACGTC.

The rearrangement links TRBV25-1 to TRBJ2-7, with D perhaps TRBD2 (7 bases). Germline loops: CDR1 MGHDK, CDR2 SYGVNS. V lost 11 bases and J 3 bases, leaving 17 bases between the germline ends. The CDR3 runs 13 residues. CDR3 DNA: TGTGCCTGCGAGGGGGGGGCCTACTACGAGCAGTACTTC. It is translated as CACEGGAYYEQYF.

This clonotype appeared many times. This chain connects TRBV11-2 to TRBJ1-2; 7 bases line up with TRBD1. Germline CDR1 and CDR2: SGHAT and FQNNGV. The CDR3 has 13 residues. V trimming: 4 bases; J trimming: 8 bases; junction bases outside the gene matches: 7. The CDR3 reads CASSSIQGGGYTF. CDR3 DNA sequence: TGTGCCAGCAGCTCCATCCAGGGGGGAGGCTACACCTTC.

This sequence joins TRBV9 and TRBJ2-3, with D perhaps matching TRBD2 (5 bases). This CDR3 spans 16 amino acids. V was clipped by 1 base and J by 3 bases, with 15 bases between them. The germline V gene has CDR1 SGDLS and CDR2 YYNGEE. In DNA form, the CDR3 reads TGTGCCAGCAGCGTAAATAGTCGGGGTAGGACAGATACGCAGTATTTT. It codes for CASSVNSRGRTDTQYF.

Note on this clonotype: This sequence may be a read error, since a much larger clone differs from it by one base. The J gene is TRBJ2-7, the V gene TRBV10-3; no definite D call. V was pared by 6 bases and J by 5 bases, with 17 bases between. This CDR3 is built from 14 residues. CDR1 is ENHRY, CDR2 SYGVKD, per germline. The CDR3 spells CAIRDPVFQDEQYV. In DNA form, the CDR3 reads TGTGCCATCAGAGACCCGGTTTTTCAAGACGAGCAGTACGTC.

This clonotype was seen a handful of times. The chain employs TRBV6-2 or TRBV6-3 and TRBJ2-1; 11 nucleotides agree with TRBD2. Germline CDR1 MNHEY, CDR2 SVGEGT. This CDR3 contains 14 residues. V lost 5 bases and J lost 9; bases outside the gene matches: 6. The CDR3, as DNA: TGTGCCAGCAGTACTAGCGGGAGTCTAAGTGAGCAGTTCTTC. It encodes CASSTSGSLSEQFF.

In its sample, this clonotype was seen a few times. V and J are TRBV19 and TRBJ2-3; a weak D match, TRBD1 (6 bases). This CDR3 is 14 amino acids long. Trimming took 3 bases from V and 7 from J, leaving 14 bases between them. Germline V CDR1 and CDR2: LNHDA, SQIVND (reference sequence). CDR3 region: CASSIGGQENTQYF. CDR3 nucleotides: TGTGCCAGTAGTATTGGGGGCCAGGAAAATACGCAGTATTTT.

The V and J genes are TRBV20-1 and TRBJ2-7; 12 bases are a match to TRBD2. The germline CDR1 and CDR2 sequences are DFQATT and SNEGSKA (reference sequence). The CDR3 contains 14 residues. With 5 bases clipped from V and 5 bases from J, the junction kept 7 bases outside the gene matches. The CDR3 here is CSAPKTSGSDEQYF. The CDR3 bases are TGCAGTGCTCCCAAGACTAGCGGGAGTGACGAGCAGTACTTC.